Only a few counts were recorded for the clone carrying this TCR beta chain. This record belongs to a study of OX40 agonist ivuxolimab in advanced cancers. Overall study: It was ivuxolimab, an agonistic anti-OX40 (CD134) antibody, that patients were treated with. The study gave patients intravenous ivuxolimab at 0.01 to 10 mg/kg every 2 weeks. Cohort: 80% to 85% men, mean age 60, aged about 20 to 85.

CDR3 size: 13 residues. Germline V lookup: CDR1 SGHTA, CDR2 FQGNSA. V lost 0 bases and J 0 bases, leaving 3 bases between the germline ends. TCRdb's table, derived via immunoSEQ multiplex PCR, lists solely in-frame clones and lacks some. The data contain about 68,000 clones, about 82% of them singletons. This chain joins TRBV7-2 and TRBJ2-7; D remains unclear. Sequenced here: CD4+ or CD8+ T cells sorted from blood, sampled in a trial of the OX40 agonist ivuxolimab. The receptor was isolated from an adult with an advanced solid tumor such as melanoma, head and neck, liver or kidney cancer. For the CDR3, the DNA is TGTGCCAGCAGCTTAGCGGCCTCCTACGAGCAGTACGTC. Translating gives CASSLAASYEQYV.